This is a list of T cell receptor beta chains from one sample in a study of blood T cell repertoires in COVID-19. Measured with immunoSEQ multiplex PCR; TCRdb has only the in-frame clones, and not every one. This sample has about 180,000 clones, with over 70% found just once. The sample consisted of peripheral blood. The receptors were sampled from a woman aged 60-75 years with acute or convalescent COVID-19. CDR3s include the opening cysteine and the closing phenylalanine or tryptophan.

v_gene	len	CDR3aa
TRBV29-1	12	CSVAQGSYEQYF
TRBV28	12	CASRTRVYGYTF
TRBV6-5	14	CASNVGAPNTEAFF
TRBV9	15	CASSVAGSHGYEQYF
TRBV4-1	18	CASSQDVSVKQGSYGYTF
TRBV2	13	CASCSIPYYEQYF
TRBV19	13	CASSLGGTTEAFF
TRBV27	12	CASSRVSYEQYF
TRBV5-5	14	CASRQGLGNYGYTF
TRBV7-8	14	CASSPGTDTGELFF
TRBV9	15	CASTPGGTGVSPLHF
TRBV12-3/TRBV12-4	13	CASRRTGGTEAFF
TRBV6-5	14	CASRGTGGSSPLHF
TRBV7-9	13	CASSPGGNQPQHF
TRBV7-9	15	CASSLEGRGGYEQYF
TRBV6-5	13	CASAGTDYEKLFF
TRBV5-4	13	CASSRTGLYGYTF
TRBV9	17	CASSTGLAGGPQETQYF
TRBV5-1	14	CASSLVASGNTIYF
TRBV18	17	CASSPSHLTSGGYEQYF
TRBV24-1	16	CATSDASGTGVEKLFF
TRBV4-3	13	CASSQDRVDTQYF
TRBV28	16	CASSLPRSYSNQPQHF
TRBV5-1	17	CASSLGQGAALNTEAFF
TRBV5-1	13	CASEIEGTDTQYF
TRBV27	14	CASSLRGTYNEQFF
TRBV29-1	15	CSVEDRATGANVLTF
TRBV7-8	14	CASSLGQRSYGYTF
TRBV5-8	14	CASSWRTGANIQYF
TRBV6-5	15	CASSFDRSPHTEAFF
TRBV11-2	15	CASSEQGTSTDTQYF
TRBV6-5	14	CASSPMGGSETQYF
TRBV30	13	CAFAGTGGYGYTF
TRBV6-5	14	CASSYSQGSYEQYF
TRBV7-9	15	CASSLAAAGRYGYTF
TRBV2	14	CACRGTLSNQPQHF
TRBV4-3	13	CASSQDWGDGYTF
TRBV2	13	CAGNQGANQPQHF
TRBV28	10	CASRQDGYTF
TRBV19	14	CASKDGGRTDTQYF
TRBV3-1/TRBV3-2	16	CASSQDSTGGLYEQYF
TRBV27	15	CASSLLAGGNSPLHF
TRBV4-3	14	CASSHIEPGDTQYF
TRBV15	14	CATSNERVNTEAFF
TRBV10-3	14	CAISDKAGGTEAFF
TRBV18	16	CASSPTSGGRLNEQFF
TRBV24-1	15	CATSDGDRAPGELFF
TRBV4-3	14	CASSQGQRNTEAFF
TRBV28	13	CASSSPRANVLTF
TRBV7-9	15	CASSLEDRGHYGYTF
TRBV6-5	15	CASSYSLRAGNTIYF
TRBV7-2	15	CASSPKTVTQETQYF
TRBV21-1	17	CASSKAGGQADSYEQYF
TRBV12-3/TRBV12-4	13	CATAREGQFEQFF
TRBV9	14	CASSVTGEAEKLFF